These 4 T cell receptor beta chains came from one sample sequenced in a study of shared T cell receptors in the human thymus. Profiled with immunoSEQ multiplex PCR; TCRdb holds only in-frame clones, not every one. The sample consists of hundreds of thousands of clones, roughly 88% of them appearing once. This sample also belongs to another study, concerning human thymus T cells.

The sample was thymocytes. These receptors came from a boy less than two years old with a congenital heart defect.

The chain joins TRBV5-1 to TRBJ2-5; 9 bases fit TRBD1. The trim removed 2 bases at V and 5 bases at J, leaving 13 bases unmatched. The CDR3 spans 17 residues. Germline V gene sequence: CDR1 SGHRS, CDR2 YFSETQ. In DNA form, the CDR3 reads TGCGCCAGCAGCTTCGTATGGGGGACAGGGAGGGAGGAGACCCAGTACTTC. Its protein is CASSFVWGTGREETQYF.

The CDR3 DNA is TGCGCCAGCAGCCAAGATAAAATAGCTACCCCCTACGAGCAGTACTTC. This encodes CASSQDKIATPYEQYF. The chain employs TRBV4-1 and TRBJ2-7; D not certain. In germline, CDR1 is MGHRA, CDR2 YSYEKL. Trimming took 0 bases from V and 2 from J, leaving 14 bases between them. This CDR3 region has 16 residues.

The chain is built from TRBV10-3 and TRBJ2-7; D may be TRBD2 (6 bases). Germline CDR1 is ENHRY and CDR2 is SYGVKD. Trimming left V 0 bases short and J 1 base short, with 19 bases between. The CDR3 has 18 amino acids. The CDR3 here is CAISESLVAEPPSYEQYF. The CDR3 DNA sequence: TGTGCCATCAGTGAGTCGTTGGTAGCGGAGCCCCCTTCCTACGAGCAGTACTTC.

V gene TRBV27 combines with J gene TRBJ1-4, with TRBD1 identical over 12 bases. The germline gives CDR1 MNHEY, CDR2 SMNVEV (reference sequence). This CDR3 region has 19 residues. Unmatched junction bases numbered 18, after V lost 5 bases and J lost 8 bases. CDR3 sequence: CASSRRSGTGGLRGEKLFF. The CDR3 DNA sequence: TGTGCCAGCAGTCGTAGGTCCGGGACAGGGGGCCTTAGGGGGGAAAAACTGTTTTTT.